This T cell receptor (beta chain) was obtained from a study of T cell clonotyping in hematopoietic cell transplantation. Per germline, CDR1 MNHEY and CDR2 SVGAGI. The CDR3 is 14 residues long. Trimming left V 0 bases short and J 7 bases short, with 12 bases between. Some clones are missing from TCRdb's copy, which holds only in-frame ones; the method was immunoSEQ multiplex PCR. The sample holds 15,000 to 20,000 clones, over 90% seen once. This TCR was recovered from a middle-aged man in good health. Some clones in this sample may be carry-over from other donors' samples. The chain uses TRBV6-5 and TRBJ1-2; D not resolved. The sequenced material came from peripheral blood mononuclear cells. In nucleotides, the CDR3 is TGTGCCAGCAGTTACTCGAATGGGCCCAGTGGCTACACCTTC. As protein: CASSYSNGPSGYTF.